The clone carrying this TCR beta chain was seen ten or more times. What it binds is unknown. A TCRbeta library incorporating unique molecular identifiers was prepared. TCRdb reprocessed the PCR reads via MiXCR and lists one record per CDR3 protein. The sample has tens of thousands of distinct CDR3 sequences; roughly 5% are singletons. The data originate from a study of T-cell reconstitution after alpha-beta-depleted transplantation in children. The study, taken as a whole, reports: Certain patients had high TCRbeta diversity at day 60, and it came from recipient T cells and thymic progenitors that survived. From newly produced T cells came most of the T-cell counts and diversity one year after transplant. Several hundred expanded graft clones reportedly were the source of alpha-beta T cells about two months after transplant.

This CDR3 spans 15 amino acids. CDR1 and CDR2 from the germline V gene are DFQATT and SNEGSKA (reference sequence). Trimming pared 3 bases from V and 0 bases from J, leaving 15 bases between. J is TRBJ2-7 and V is TRBV20-1, with TRBD1 as a possible D gene (6 bases). The origin of this receptor is a boy younger than two who had a stem cell transplant for acute myeloid leukemia, so the T cells may come from the graft donor. The sequences come from PBMCs, mostly from graft donor cells, collected 180 days after TCRalphabeta/CD19-depleted stem cell transplant. CDR3 bases: TGCAGTGCTAGCCCCGGACAGCTCTCCTCCTACGAGCAGTACGTC. Translating it yields CSASPGQLSSYEQYV.